This T cell receptor beta chain came from a study of CD8 T cell repertoires and HIV-1 epitope variants. Study at large: Twenty-five autologous and known Gag and Nef epitope variant peptides each stimulated T cells separately.

As regards this clone: The antigen remains undetermined.

The repertoire was sequenced with immunoSEQ multiplex PCR; TCRdb's copy has only in-frame clones and lacks some. The data contain under 6,000 clones, roughly 68% of them seen just once; the ten biggest clones take up about two fifths. Per the germline V gene, CDR1 is MDHEN and CDR2 is SYDVKM. V gave up 3 bases and J gave up 4 bases, with 15 bases separating them. CDR3 length: 16 amino acids. This rearrangement joins TRBV28 to TRBJ2-2; no clear D gene. This clonotype originated in a male donor with HIV. Sequenced material: cultured CD8+ T cells derived from PBMCs. CDR3 bases: TGTGCCAGCAGTTTGTGGGCGGAAGGGTCCACCGGGGAGCTGTTTTTT. Translated: CASSLWAEGSTGELFF.